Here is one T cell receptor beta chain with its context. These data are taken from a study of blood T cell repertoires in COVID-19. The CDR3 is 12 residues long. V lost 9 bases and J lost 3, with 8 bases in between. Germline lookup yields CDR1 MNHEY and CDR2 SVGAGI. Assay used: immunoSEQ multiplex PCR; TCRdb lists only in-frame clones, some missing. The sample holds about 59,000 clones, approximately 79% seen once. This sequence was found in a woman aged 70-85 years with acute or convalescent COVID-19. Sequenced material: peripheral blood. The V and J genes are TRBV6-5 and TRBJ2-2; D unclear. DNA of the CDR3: TGTGCCAGTCCCACGGACACCGGGGAGCTGTTTTTT. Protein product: CASPTDTGELFF.